This T cell receptor (beta chain) originates from a study of T cells after yellow fever vaccination. TCRdb recomputed calls from the 5' RACE reads with MiXCR, one row per CDR3 protein. The sample holds nearly 550,000 distinct CDR3 sequences, 15% to 20% seen once. In its sample, this clonotype was seen a few times. There are 11 residues in the CDR3. Germline V gene data show CDR1 as SNHLY and CDR2 as FYNNEI. Trimming pared 6 bases from V and 10 bases from J, leaving 10 bases between. The V and J genes are TRBV2 and TRBJ2-1; D unclear. The starting material was PBMCs, obtained 15 days after the yellow fever booster vaccination. This TCR derives from a young man who received the YFV17D yellow fever vaccine. The CDR3 loop is CASRLDGEQFF. The CDR3 region has the DNA TGTGCCAGCAGGCTGGACGGGGAGCAGTTCTTC.